These 6 T cell receptor beta chains originate from one sample sequenced in a study of blood T cells in healthy people across ages (dated by TCRdb to about 2015). Library method: 5' RACE. The sequencer listed for this sample is Illumina HiSeq 2500. A second roughly 7 to 12 cycle PCR used a sample-barcoded 5' primer and a J-beta primer mix. In TCRdb, the public reads were trimmed at Q25 with fastp and aligned with MiXCR, with productive beta chains retained. Entries are consolidated by CDR3 protein sequence, retaining the most common genes and DNA. This sample has fewer than 700,000 distinct CDR3 sequences in its table, and 40% to 50% of those were observed once. About 26% of the sample is held by the ten biggest clonotypes. The sequenced material came from blood. The receptors originated from a man older than 75 in good health.

The chain carries TRBV29-1 and TRBJ2-3, with TRBD2 matching over 7 bases. The length of the CDR3 is 18 residues. Germline trimming cut 7 bases from V and 1 base from J; bases unmatched to any gene: 20. Per germline, CDR1 SQVTM and CDR2 ANQGSEA. In DNA form, the CDR3 reads TGCAGCGCCATCGGGGTATGGGAGGGCCCTCGGGGCACAGATACGCAGTATTTT. Amino acids: CSAIGVWEGPRGTDTQYF.

The rearrangement uses TRBV29-1 and TRBJ2-1; the match to TRBD1 covers 7 bases. This CDR3 has 12 residues. Germline V gene lookup returns CDR1 SQVTM and CDR2 ANQGSEA. The trim removed 8 bases at V and 8 bases at J, leaving 9 bases unmatched. CDR3 sequence: CSTREGGDEQFF. Written as DNA, the CDR3 is TGCAGCACCCGGGAAGGGGGCGATGAGCAGTTCTTC.

This sequence joins TRBV5-1 and TRBJ2-4; D not resolved. Germline CDR1 reads SGHRS; CDR2 reads YFSETQ. The V gene lost 4 bases and the J gene lost 0 bases, with 8 bases spanning the gap. The CDR3 is made up of 14 amino acids. Here the CDR3 DNA reads TGCGCCAGCAGCCCAAGGATAGCCAAAAACATTCAGTACTTC. It specifies CASSPRIAKNIQYF.

The chain couples TRBV7-2 to TRBJ2-1; 8 nucleotides match TRBD2. CDR3 length equals 16 residues. Unmatched junction bases numbered 6, after V lost 5 bases and J lost 0 bases. Germline lookup yields CDR1 SGHTA and CDR2 FQGNSA. The CDR3 spells CASSTLAGPSYNEQFF. CDR3 DNA sequence: TGTGCCAGCAGCACGCTAGCGGGTCCCTCCTACAATGAGCAGTTCTTC.

This clonotype has only a few counts. The chain joins TRBV11-1 to TRBJ2-1; D might be TRBD1 or TRBD2, each matching 5 bases. The CDR3 extends over 13 amino acids. The germline V gene encodes CDR1 SGHAT and CDR2 FQDESV (reference sequence). V lost 5 bases, J lost 6 bases, and 11 bases lay in between. The CDR3 loop is CASSGGSTNEQFF. CDR3 DNA sequence: TGTGCCAGCAGCGGGGGATCCACCAATGAGCAGTTCTTC.

This chain uses TRBV7-9 with TRBJ2-5; TRBD2 agrees at 9 bases. There are 18 residues in the CDR3. CDR1 is SEHNR and CDR2 is FQNEAQ in the germline V gene (reference sequence). After removal of 3 bases from V and 3 bases from J, the junction contained 14 bases not matched to a gene. The CDR3 loop is CASSFGTLRTSEKETQYF. CDR3 bases: TGTGCCAGCAGCTTTGGAACTCTTCGGACTAGCGAAAAAGAGACCCAGTACTTC.